This T cell receptor (beta chain) derives from a study of T-cell memory formation after mild COVID-19. This clonotype was found many times. This CDR3 contains 16 residues. Trimming took 2 bases from V and 6 from J, leaving 16 bases between them. In germline, CDR1 is SGHTA, CDR2 FQGNSA. MiXCR was run by TCRdb on the 5' RACE reads, yielding one entry per CDR3 protein. The sample lists about 320,000 distinct CDR3 sequences, 13% to 15% occurring once. This chain links TRBV7-2 with TRBJ2-2, with D perhaps matching TRBD1 (5 bases). Sequenced input: PBMCs or a T cell subset sorted from them (not recorded which). This clonotype was sampled from a man aged 18 to 30 who had mild COVID-19 (a few samples of this study predate the infection). Cell type and time point are not known. The CDR3 coding sequence is TGTGCCAGCAGCTTATTGGTCAGGGCCCTTCCCGGGGAGCTGTTTTTT. It codes for CASSLLVRALPGELFF.